What follows are 16 T cell receptor beta chains derived from one specimen sequenced in a study of cytomegalovirus exposure and HLA in healthy donors. PCR amplification relied on 60 Vbeta primers (plus 13 Jbeta primers). The repertoire was sequenced with immunoSEQ multiplex PCR; TCRdb's copy has only in-frame clones and lacks some. The profile shows about 110,000 clones, 82% of them singletons. The sequenced sample consisted of PBMCs. The source of these receptors is a man in his fifties in good health and CMV-seronegative.

The J gene is TRBJ2-5, the V gene TRBV6-1; possibly TRBD1 for D (5 bases). Germline lookup yields CDR1 MNHNS and CDR2 SASEGT. The CDR3 runs 13 residues. V lost 3 bases, J lost 3 bases, and 8 bases lay in between. The CDR3 bases are TGTGCCAGCAGTGAGCTGACAGAAGAGACCCAGTACTTC. Its translation: CASSELTEETQYF.

This chain connects TRBV29-1 to TRBJ1-2, with unresolved D. Germline CDR1 reads SQVTM; CDR2 reads ANQGSEA. The V and J ends lost 4 bases and 3 bases respectively, with 15 bases between them. The CDR3 has 14 residues. The CDR3 nucleotides are TGCAGCGTTGTCCCCACGGGAAACCACTATGGCTACACCTTC. This encodes CSVVPTGNHYGYTF.

This clone has just a few counts. The gene calls are TRBV19 and TRBJ1-2; TRBD1 aligns across 9 bases. The V gene's germline CDR1 is LNHDA and CDR2 SQIVND (reference sequence). This CDR3 spans 13 amino acids. V was pared by 6 bases and J by 3 bases, with 2 bases of the junction left unmatched. The CDR3 sequence is CASSRDRDYGYTF. CDR3 DNA sequence: TGTGCCAGTAGCCGGGACAGGGACTATGGCTACACCTTC.

The genes are TRBV28 and TRBJ2-7; 7 bases align to TRBD1. Trimming took 5 bases from V and 6 from J; bases not matched to a gene: 4. The CDR3 totals 12 residues. Germline loops: CDR1 MDHEN, CDR2 SYDVKM. The CDR3 coding sequence is TGTGCCAGCAGTCCCAGACAGGGCGAGCAGTACTTC. The encoded protein is CASSPRQGEQYF.

The chain has TRBV29-1 and TRBJ1-6; D is uncertain. Germline lookup yields CDR1 SQVTM and CDR2 ANQGSEA. V was cut by 3 bases and J by 7 bases, with 22 bases left in between. The CDR3 has 17 residues. The CDR3 sequence is CSVDREINLSGNSPLHF. The CDR3, as DNA: TGCAGCGTTGATCGGGAGATAAATCTAAGTGGCAATTCACCCCTCCACTTT.

V and J are TRBV5-6 and TRBJ1-4; 7 positions agree with TRBD1. CDR1 is SGHDT, CDR2 YYEEEE, per germline. This CDR3 contains 16 residues. After removal of 4 bases from V and 0 bases from J, the junction contained 6 bases not matched to a gene. The CDR3 DNA sequence: TGTGCCAGCAGCCGCGACAGGGTTGCAACTAATGAAAAACTGTTTTTT. Translating it yields CASSRDRVATNEKLFF.

The CDR3 coding sequence is TGTGCCAGCAGCCCCGGACAGCTCCGCGGCTACACCTTC. It encodes CASSPGQLRGYTF. The chain couples TRBV7-2 to TRBJ1-2; weak D call: TRBD1 (6 bases). Germline values: CDR1 SGHTA, CDR2 FQGNSA. This CDR3 contains 13 residues. V was cut by 5 bases and J by 8 bases, with 15 bases left in between.

This chain joins TRBV5-4 and TRBJ1-4; weak D call: TRBD1 (5 bases). V shed 3 bases and J shed 7 bases, with 19 bases lying between them. There are 16 residues in the CDR3. CDR1 SGHNT and CDR2 YYREEE come from the germline V gene (reference sequence). CDR3 amino acids: CASSYDMTATGEKLFF. In DNA, the CDR3 is TGTGCCAGCAGCTATGACATGACAGCGACGGGTGAAAAACTGTTTTTT.

The chain has TRBV10-2 and TRBJ2-1; 8 bases match TRBD2. CDR3 size: 14 residues. V trimming: 2 bases; J trimming: 7 bases; junction bases outside the gene matches: 4. Germline CDR1 reads WSHSY; CDR2 reads SAAADI. This CDR3 is CASSERGGLNEQFF. The CDR3 DNA is TGCGCCAGCAGTGAGCGGGGGGGATTAAATGAGCAGTTCTTC.

This sequence joins TRBV10-3 and TRBJ2-1, with D tentatively TRBD2 (5 bases). This CDR3 has 15 residues. V lost 1 base and J lost 10, with 17 bases in between. Germline V gives CDR1 ENHRY, CDR2 SYGVKD. Here the CDR3 reads CAISECEDFGCEQFF. The CDR3 nucleotides are TGTGCCATCAGTGAGTGTGAGGACTTTGGCTGCGAGCAGTTCTTC.

About this clone: This sample includes further DNA sequences coding for the same CDR3. This chain links TRBV5-1 with TRBJ1-1; 7 bases line up with TRBD1. CDR1 and CDR2 from the germline V gene are SGHRS and YFSETQ. CDR3 length: 15 residues. V lost 0 bases, J lost 2 bases, and 4 bases stayed unmatched. CDR3 protein: CASSLAGQVNTEAFF. Here the CDR3 DNA reads TGCGCCAGCAGCTTGGCCGGACAGGTCAACACTGAAGCTTTCTTT.

The V and J genes are TRBV4-2 and TRBJ2-3; 7 bases agree with TRBD2. The CDR3 spans 16 residues. The germline CDR1 and CDR2 sequences are LGHNA and YNFKEQ. With V trimmed by 4 bases and J by 2 bases, 9 bases remained unmatched. CDR3 in amino acids: CASSLRDYSSTDTQYF. The CDR3 nucleotides are TGTGCCAGCAGCCTTCGGGACTACTCTTCCACAGATACGCAGTATTTT.

In its sample, this clone was seen once. This chain uses TRBV5-1 with TRBJ2-3, with 8 bases that match TRBD2. This CDR3 spans 16 amino acids. Per the germline V gene, CDR1 is SGHRS and CDR2 is YFSETQ. V trimming: 0 bases; J trimming: 0 bases; junction bases outside the gene matches: 3. CDR3 amino acids: CASSLGLAPSTDTQYF. In nucleotides, the CDR3 is TGCGCCAGCAGCTTGGGACTAGCGCCTAGCACAGATACGCAGTATTTT.

CDR3 nucleotide sequence: TGCGCCAGCAGTCCCGGGACAGGGTTTATCGCCGGGGAGCTGTTTTTT. It translates to CASSPGTGFIAGELFF. The chain is built from TRBV5-1 and TRBJ2-2; 9 bases line up with TRBD1. The length of the CDR3 is 16 residues. Unmatched junction bases numbered 11, after V lost 5 bases and J lost 6 bases. In germline, CDR1 is SGHRS, CDR2 YFSETQ.

The chain uses TRBV7-2 and TRBJ2-3, with D unclear. The CDR3 has 13 residues. In germline, CDR1 is SGHTA, CDR2 FQGNSA. Trimming left V 4 bases short and J 0 bases short, with 5 bases between. CDR3 sequence reads: CASSSQSTDTQYF. CDR3 in DNA: TGTGCCAGCAGCTCGCAGAGCACAGATACGCAGTATTTT.

The chain carries TRBV5-1 and TRBJ1-4, with 7 positions matching TRBD1. Germline lookup yields CDR1 SGHRS and CDR2 YFSETQ. The CDR3 sequence is 14 residues long. V shed 0 bases and J 5 bases; nucleotides not matched to a gene: 1. This CDR3 is CASSLEQGNEKLFF. DNA for the CDR3: TGCGCCAGCAGCTTGGAACAGGGGAATGAAAAACTGTTTTTT.